Below are 12 T cell receptor beta chains sequenced from a single sample in a study of cytomegalovirus exposure and HLA in healthy donors. The PCR ran on 60 Vbeta and 13 Jbeta primers. Assay: immunoSEQ multiplex PCR; the TCRdb copy retains only in-frame clones and omits some. Among roughly 120,000 clones listed, 74% were seen once. The sequencing input was PBMCs. Receptors originate from a woman aged 50 to 65 in good health and CMV-seropositive.

The chain carries TRBV19 and TRBJ2-3; the D gene is possibly TRBD2 (6 bases). CDR1 and CDR2 from the germline V gene are LNHDA and SQIVND (reference sequence). The CDR3 runs to 16 residues. The germline V and J ends were trimmed by 6 bases and 0 bases, with 16 bases remaining between them. For the CDR3, the DNA is TGTGCCAGTAGAAATCCCGGAGGGGCTAGCACAGATACGCAGTATTTT. The encoded protein is CASRNPGGASTDTQYF.

The V call is TRBV2, the J call TRBJ2-1; 15 bases are shared with TRBD2. The V segment lost 2 bases and the J segment 7 bases; nucleotides outside the gene matches: 6. CDR1 and CDR2 from the germline V gene are SNHLY and FYNNEI. The length of the CDR3 is 17 residues. The CDR3 nucleotides read TGTGCCAGCAGTGAACGGGGACTAGCGGGGGGAAAGAATGAGCAGTTCTTC. Translated, it gives CASSERGLAGGKNEQFF. Filled out from reference TRBV2 and TRBJ2-1, the complete variable domain reads EPEVTQTPSHQVTQMGQEVILRCVPISNHLYFYWYRQILGQKVEFLVSFYNNEISEKSEIFDDQFSVERPDGSNFTLKIRSTKLEDSAMYFCASSERGLAGGKNEQFFGPGTRLTVL.

The chain uses TRBV10-2 and TRBJ2-7; D is possibly TRBD2 (7 bases). V was cut by 4 bases and J by 4 bases, with 14 bases left in between. From germline, CDR1 is WSHSY and CDR2 SAAADI. The CDR3 contains 14 residues. CDR3 DNA sequence: TGCGCCAGCAGTGCTGTTGCGGGGGCTTACGAGCAGTACTTC. It translates to CASSAVAGAYEQYF.

This clone came up once. The rearrangement joins TRBV5-4 to TRBJ1-4, with a possible D match to TRBD1 (5 bases). The CDR3 runs 15 residues. Per the germline V gene, CDR1 is SGHNT and CDR2 is YYREEE (reference sequence). V lost 4 bases to trimming and J lost 8 bases, with 18 bases between them. The CDR3 coding sequence is TGTGCCAGCAGCGCGGACAAGCAAGGTCGGGAAAAACTGTTTTTT. Amino acid sequence: CASSADKQGREKLFF.

This chain connects TRBV5-5 to TRBJ2-7; 10 nucleotides agree with TRBD2. Per the germline V gene, CDR1 is SGHKS and CDR2 is YYEKEE (reference sequence). The CDR3 is 17 residues long. Trimming took 0 bases from V and 1 from J; bases not matched to a gene: 7. The CDR3 sequence is CASSLALAGDFSYEQYF. Here the CDR3 DNA reads TGTGCCAGCAGCTTGGCGCTAGCGGGGGATTTTTCCTACGAGCAGTACTTC. The variable domain in full, completed from reference TRBV5-5 and TRBJ2-7, reads DAGVTQSPTHLIKTRGQQVTLRCSPISGHKSVSWYQQVLGQGPQFIFQYYEKEERGRGNFPDRFSARQFPNYSSELNVNALLLGDSALYLCASSLALAGDFSYEQYFGPGTRLTVT.

A word on this clone: Because the CDR3's place on the DNA is in doubt, the DNA is left out and the CDR3 is given as listed by TCRdb. The V gene is TRBV27, the J gene TRBJ2-3; TRBD1, as called in the table, went unchecked against the DNA. The CDR3 spans 18 amino acids, including both terminal residues. From germline, CDR1 is MNHEY and CDR2 SMNVEV (reference sequence). CDR3 amino acids: CASSFGEGWAGGRDTQYF.

As DNA, the CDR3 is TGTGCCAGCAGTGAGGGCAGGGGGTCCTATAATTCACCCCTCCACTTT. Translating it yields CASSEGRGSYNSPLHF. This chain connects TRBV2 to TRBJ1-6, with 7 bases that match TRBD1. This CDR3 has 16 residues. CDR1 SNHLY and CDR2 FYNNEI come from the germline V gene. V trimming: 3 bases; J trimming: 1 base; junction bases outside the gene matches: 3.

This clone was seen once. The gene calls are TRBV19 and TRBJ2-2; perhaps TRBD1 as D (8 bases). CDR3 length equals 17 residues. Per germline, CDR1 LNHDA and CDR2 SQIVND (reference sequence). V was shortened by 1 base and J by 4 bases, with 16 bases between the two germline ends. The CDR3 nucleotides are TGTGCCAGTAGTATAGGGACAGGGAGGGGTGGCACCGGGGAGCTGTTTTTT. This gives the protein CASSIGTGRGGTGELFF.

The CDR3 sequence: CASSLTGGLGYTF. CDR3 nucleotides: TGTGCCAGCAGCTTAACAGGGGGCCTTGGCTACACCTTC. The chain links TRBV11-3 to TRBJ1-2, with 9 bases that match TRBD1. The CDR3 covers 13 residues. Trimming removed 2 bases from V and 7 bases from J; junction bases left unmatched: 2. Germline assignment: CDR1 SGHNT and CDR2 YENEEA.

The chain carries TRBV28 and TRBJ1-5, with a tentative D call TRBD1 (6 bases). Trimming cost V 2 bases and J 4 bases, with 24 bases left between them. CDR1 and CDR2 from the germline V gene are MDHEN and SYDVKM. The CDR3 has 19 residues. The CDR3 loop reads CASSLPRTEVVVGNQPQHF. The CDR3 region has the DNA TGTGCCAGCAGTTTACCGAGGACAGAAGTGGTAGTGGGGAATCAGCCCCAGCATTTT.

This clone was seen just once. The sample carries other DNA sequences with the same CDR3. This chain connects TRBV5-8 to TRBJ1-2; TRBD1 matches 8 bases. This CDR3 region has 15 residues. Germline lookup yields CDR1 SGHTS and CDR2 YDEGEE. V lost 4 bases to trimming and J lost 2 bases; unmatched junction nucleotides: 7. This CDR3 reads CASSLRTGLNYGYTF. The CDR3 DNA sequence: TGTGCCAGCAGCCTAAGGACAGGGCTCAACTATGGCTACACCTTC.

J is TRBJ2-2 and V is TRBV27, with 7 bases that match TRBD2. Germline loops: CDR1 MNHEY, CDR2 SMNVEV (reference sequence). The CDR3 extends over 14 amino acids. J was trimmed by 7 bases and V by 4 bases; bases with no gene match: 6. Written as DNA, the CDR3 is TGTGCCAGCAGTTCCCCGGGACTAAGCGGGGAGCTGTTTTTT. Its protein product is CASSSPGLSGELFF.